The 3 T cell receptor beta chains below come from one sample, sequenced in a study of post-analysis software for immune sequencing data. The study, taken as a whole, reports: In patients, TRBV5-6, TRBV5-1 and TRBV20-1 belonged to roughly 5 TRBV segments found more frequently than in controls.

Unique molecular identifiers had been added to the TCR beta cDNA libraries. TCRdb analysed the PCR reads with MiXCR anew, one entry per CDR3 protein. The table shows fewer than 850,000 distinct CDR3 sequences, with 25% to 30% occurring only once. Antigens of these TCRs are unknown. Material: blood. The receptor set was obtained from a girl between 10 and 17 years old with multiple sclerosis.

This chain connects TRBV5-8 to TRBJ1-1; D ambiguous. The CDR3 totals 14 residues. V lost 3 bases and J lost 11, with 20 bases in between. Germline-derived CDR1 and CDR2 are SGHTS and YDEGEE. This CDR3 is CASSYERLRPRAFF. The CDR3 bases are TGTGCCAGCAGCTATGAAAGACTTAGGCCGAGGGCTTTCTTT.

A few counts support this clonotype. The CDR3 DNA is TGCGCCAGCCGACTCACAGGGGGCCTGGGCGAGCAGTACTTC. Its protein is CASRLTGGLGEQYF. The chain is built from TRBV5-1 and TRBJ2-5; TRBD1 matches at 9 bases. The end of the DNA is better explained by TRBJ2-7, so the J call may be wrong. The CDR3 covers 14 residues. Germline V CDR1 and CDR2: SGHRS, YFSETQ.

DNA for the CDR3: TGCGCCAGCAGCCAAGATGTTCCGGGGTCCAGGTCCTTTTCTGGGGCCAACGTCCTGACTTTC. Translated: CASSQDVPGSRSFSGANVLTF. The V call is TRBV4-3, the J call TRBJ2-6; D is perhaps TRBD2 (5 bases). V lost 0 bases and J lost 1, with 22 bases in between. Per the germline V gene, CDR1 is LGHNA and CDR2 is YSLEER. The CDR3 sequence is 21 residues long.